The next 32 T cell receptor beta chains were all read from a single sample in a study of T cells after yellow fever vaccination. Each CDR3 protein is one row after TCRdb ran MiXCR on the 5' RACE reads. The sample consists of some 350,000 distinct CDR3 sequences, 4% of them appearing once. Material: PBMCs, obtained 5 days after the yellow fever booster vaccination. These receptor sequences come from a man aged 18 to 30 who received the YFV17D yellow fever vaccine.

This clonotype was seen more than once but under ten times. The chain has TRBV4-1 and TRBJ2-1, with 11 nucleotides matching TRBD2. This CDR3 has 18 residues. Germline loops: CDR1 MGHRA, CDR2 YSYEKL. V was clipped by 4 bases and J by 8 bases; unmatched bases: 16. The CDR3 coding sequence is TGCGCCAGCAGCCGAGCTGACATGACGCTAGCGGGGGGCCATGAGCAGTTCTTC. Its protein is CASSRADMTLAGGHEQFF.

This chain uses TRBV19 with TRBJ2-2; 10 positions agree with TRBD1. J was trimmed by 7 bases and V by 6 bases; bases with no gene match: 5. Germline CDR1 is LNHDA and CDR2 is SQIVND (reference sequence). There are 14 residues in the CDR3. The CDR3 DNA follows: TGTGCCAGTAGGGAGACAGGGGGCCTCGGGGAGCTGTTTTTT. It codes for CASRETGGLGELFF.

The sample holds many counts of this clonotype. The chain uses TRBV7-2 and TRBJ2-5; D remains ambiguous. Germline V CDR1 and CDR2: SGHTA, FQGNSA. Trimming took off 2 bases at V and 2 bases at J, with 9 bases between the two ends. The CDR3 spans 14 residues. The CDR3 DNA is TGTGCCAGCAGCTTAAGGCCAGTACAAGAGACCCAGTACTTC. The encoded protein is CASSLRPVQETQYF.

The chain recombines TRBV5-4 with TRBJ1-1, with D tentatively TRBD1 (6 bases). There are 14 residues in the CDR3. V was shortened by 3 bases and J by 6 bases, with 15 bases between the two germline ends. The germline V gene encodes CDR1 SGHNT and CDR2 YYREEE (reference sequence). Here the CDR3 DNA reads TGTGCCAGCAGCTGGGGGGACACCGGTCCTGAAGCTTTCTTT. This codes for CASSWGDTGPEAFF.

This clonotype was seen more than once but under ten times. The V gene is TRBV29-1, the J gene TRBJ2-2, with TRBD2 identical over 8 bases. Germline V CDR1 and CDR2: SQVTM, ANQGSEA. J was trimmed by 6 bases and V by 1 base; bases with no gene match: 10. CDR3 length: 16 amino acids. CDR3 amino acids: CSVEGVTAGAAGELFF. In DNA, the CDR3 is TGCAGCGTTGAAGGGGTCACAGCGGGGGCTGCCGGGGAGCTGTTTTTT.

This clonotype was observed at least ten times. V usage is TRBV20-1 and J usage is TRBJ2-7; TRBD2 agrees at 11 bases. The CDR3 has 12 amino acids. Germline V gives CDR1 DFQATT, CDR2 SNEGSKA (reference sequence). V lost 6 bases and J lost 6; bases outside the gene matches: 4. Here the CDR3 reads CSASLAGGEQYV. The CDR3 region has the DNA TGCAGTGCATCCCTAGCGGGGGGCGAGCAGTACGTC.

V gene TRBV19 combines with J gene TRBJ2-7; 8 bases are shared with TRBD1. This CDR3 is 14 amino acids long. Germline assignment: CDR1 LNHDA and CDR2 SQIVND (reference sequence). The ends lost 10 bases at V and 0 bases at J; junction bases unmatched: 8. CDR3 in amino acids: CATPKDRDSYEQYV. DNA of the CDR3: TGTGCCACCCCGAAGGACAGGGACTCCTACGAGCAGTACGTC.

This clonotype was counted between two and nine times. The CDR3 protein is CASSQRGIGGYTF. DNA of the CDR3: TGCGCCAGCAGCCAACGAGGGATAGGGGGCTACACCTTC. The V and J genes are TRBV4-3 and TRBJ1-2; no definite D call. Trimming stripped 2 bases from V and 8 bases from J, with 12 bases between. The CDR3 totals 13 residues. From germline, CDR1 is LGHNA and CDR2 YSLEER.

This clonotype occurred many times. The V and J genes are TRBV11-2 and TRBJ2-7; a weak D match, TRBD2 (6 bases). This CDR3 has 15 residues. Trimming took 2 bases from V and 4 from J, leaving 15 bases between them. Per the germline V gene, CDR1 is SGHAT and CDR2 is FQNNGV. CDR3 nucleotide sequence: TGTGCCAGCAGCTTATCCTTGGCGGGGCCTTACGAGCAGTACGTC. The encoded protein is CASSLSLAGPYEQYV.

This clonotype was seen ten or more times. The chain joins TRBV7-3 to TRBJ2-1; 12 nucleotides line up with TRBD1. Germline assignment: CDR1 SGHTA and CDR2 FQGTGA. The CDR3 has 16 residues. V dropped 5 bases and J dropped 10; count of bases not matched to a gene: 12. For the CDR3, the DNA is TGTGCCAGCAGCCCCATCCCGGGACAGGGGGCTCGGGAGCAGTTCTTC. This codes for CASSPIPGQGAREQFF.

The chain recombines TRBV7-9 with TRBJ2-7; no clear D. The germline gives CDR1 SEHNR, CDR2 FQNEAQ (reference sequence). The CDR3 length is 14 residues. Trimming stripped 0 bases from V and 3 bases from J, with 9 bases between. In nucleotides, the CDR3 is TGTGCCAGCAGCTTAGCTGGTTGGCACTACGAGCAGTACTTC. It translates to CASSLAGWHYEQYF.

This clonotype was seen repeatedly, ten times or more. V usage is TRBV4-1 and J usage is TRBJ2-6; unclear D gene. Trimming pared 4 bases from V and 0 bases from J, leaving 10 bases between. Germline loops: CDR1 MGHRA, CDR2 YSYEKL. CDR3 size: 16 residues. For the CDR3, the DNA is TGCGCCAGCAGCCGTAGGGATTTCTCTGGGGCCAACGTCCTGACTTTC. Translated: CASSRRDFSGANVLTF.

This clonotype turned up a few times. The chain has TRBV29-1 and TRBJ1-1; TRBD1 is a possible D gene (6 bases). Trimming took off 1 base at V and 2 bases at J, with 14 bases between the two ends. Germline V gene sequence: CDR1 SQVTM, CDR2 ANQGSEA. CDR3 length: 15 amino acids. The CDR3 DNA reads TGCAGCGTTGAAGTCGTCGGGGGCCTAAACACTGAAGCTTTCTTT. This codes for CSVEVVGGLNTEAFF.

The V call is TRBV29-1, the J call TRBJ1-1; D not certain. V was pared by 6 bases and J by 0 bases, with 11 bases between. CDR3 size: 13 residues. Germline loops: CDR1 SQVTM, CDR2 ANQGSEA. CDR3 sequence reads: CSVTGSMNTEAFF. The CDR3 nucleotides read TGCAGCGTCACTGGGAGCATGAACACTGAAGCTTTCTTT.

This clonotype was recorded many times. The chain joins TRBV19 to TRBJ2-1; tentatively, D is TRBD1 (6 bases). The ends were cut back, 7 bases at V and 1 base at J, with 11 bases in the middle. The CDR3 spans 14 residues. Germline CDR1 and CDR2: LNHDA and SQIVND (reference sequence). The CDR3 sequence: CASNQGSSYNEQFF. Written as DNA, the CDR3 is TGTGCCAGTAATCAGGGGTCATCCTACAATGAGCAGTTCTTC.

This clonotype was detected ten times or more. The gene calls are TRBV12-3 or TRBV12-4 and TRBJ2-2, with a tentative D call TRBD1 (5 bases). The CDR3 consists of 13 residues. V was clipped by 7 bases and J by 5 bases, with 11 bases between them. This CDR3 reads CASNQGYTGELFF. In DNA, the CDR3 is TGTGCCAGCAACCAGGGATATACCGGGGAGCTGTTTTTT.

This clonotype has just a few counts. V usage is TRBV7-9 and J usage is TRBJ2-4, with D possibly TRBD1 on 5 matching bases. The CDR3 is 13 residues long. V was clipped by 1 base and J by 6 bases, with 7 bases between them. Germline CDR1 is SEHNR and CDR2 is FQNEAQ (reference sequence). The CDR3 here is CASSLERGNIQYF. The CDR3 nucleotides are TGTGCCAGCAGCTTAGAAAGGGGAAACATTCAGTACTTC.

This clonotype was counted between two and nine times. This CDR3 is CASSLEDGPGELFF. The CDR3 coding sequence is TGTGCCAGCAGTTTAGAGGATGGCCCCGGGGAGCTGTTTTTT. The V gene is TRBV12-3 or TRBV12-4, the J gene TRBJ2-2; D remains ambiguous. V was pared by 1 base and J by 6 bases, with 9 bases between. The CDR3 spans 14 residues.

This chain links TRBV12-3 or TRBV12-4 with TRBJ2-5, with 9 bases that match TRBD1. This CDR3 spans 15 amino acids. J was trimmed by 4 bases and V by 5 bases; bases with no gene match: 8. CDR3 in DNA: TGTGCCAGCAGTCCCACCGGACAGGGGACAGAGACCCAGTACTTC. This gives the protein CASSPTGQGTETQYF.

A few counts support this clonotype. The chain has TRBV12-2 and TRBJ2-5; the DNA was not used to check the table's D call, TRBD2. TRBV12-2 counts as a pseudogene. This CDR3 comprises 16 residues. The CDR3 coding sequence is TGTGCAAGTCGCTTATCAACCGGGACTACAAGCGAGACCCAGTACTTC. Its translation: CASRLSTGTTSETQYF.

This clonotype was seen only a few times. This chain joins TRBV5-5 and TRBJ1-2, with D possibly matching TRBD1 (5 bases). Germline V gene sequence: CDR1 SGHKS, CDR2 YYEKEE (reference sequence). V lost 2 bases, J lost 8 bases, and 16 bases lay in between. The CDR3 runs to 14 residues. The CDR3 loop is CASSFAGRGGGYTF. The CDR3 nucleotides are TGTGCCAGCAGCTTCGCCGGAAGGGGCGGAGGCTACACCTTC.

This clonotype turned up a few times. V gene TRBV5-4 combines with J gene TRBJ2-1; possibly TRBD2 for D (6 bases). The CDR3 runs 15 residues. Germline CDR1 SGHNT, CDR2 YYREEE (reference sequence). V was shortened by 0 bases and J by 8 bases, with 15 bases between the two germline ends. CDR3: CASSLGLASVDEQFF. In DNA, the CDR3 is TGTGCCAGCAGCTTGGGGTTGGCTAGCGTGGATGAGCAGTTCTTC.

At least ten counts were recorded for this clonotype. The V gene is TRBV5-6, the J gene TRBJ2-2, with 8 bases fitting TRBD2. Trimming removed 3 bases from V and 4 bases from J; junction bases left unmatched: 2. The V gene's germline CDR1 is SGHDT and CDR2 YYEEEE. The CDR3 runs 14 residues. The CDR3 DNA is TGTGCCAGCAGCTCTGCGGGGGGCACCGGGGAGCTGTTTTTT. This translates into CASSSAGGTGELFF.

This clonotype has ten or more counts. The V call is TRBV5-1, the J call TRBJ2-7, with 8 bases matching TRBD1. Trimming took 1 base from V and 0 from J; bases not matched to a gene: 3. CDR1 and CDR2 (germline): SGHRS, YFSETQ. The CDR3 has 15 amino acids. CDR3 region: CASSLNDRGSYEQYF. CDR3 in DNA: TGCGCCAGCAGCTTGAACGACAGGGGCTCCTACGAGCAGTACTTC.

CDR3 coding DNA: TGTGCCAGCAGCCCGAGGAGTTCCATGAACACTGAAGCTTTCTTT. It encodes CASSPRSSMNTEAFF. The V gene is TRBV12-3 or TRBV12-4, the J gene TRBJ1-1; D remains unclear. The germline V and J ends were trimmed by 6 bases and 0 bases, with 14 bases remaining between them. The CDR3 loop spans 15 amino acids.

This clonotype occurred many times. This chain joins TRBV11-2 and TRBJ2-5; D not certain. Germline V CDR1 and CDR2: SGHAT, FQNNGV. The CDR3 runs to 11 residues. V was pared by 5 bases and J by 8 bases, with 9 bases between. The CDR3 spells CASSPGVTQYF. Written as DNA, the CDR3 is TGTGCCAGCAGCCCTGGAGTAACCCAGTACTTC.

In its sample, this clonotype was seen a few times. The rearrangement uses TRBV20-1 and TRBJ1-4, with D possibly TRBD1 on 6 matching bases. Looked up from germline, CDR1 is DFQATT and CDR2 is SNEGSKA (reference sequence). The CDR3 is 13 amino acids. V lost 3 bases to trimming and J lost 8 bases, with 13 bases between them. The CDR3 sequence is CSASYGGGEKLFF. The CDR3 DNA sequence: TGCAGTGCTAGTTACGGAGGGGGAGAAAAACTGTTTTTT.

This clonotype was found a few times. This CDR3 is CASSPDDLNTEAFF. The CDR3 DNA reads as TGTGCCAGCAGCCCAGACGACCTTAACACTGAAGCTTTCTTT. V usage is TRBV7-2 and J usage is TRBJ1-1, with no clear D. The CDR3 length is 14 residues. V shed 5 bases and J shed 2 bases, with 12 bases lying between them. The germline gives CDR1 SGHTA, CDR2 FQGNSA.

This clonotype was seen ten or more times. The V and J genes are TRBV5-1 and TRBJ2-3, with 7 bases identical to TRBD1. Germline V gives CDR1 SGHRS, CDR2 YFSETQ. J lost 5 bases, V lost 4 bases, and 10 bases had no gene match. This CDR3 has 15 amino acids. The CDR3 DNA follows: TGCGCCAGCAGCGAGCTACAGGGGACGATAGATACGCAGTATTTT. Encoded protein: CASSELQGTIDTQYF.

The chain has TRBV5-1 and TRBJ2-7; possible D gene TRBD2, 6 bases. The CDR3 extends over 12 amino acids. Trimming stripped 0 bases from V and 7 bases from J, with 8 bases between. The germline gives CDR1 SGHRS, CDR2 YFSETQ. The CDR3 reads CASSLVAEEQYF. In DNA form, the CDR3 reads TGCGCCAGCAGCTTGGTAGCGGAAGAGCAGTACTTC.

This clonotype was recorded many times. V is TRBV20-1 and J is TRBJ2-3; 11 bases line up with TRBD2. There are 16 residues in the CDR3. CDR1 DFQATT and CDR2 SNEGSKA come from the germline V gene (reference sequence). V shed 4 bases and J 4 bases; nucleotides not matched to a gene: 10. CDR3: CSAKSLLAGEADTQYF. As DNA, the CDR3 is TGCAGTGCTAAAAGCCTACTAGCGGGGGAAGCAGATACGCAGTATTTT.

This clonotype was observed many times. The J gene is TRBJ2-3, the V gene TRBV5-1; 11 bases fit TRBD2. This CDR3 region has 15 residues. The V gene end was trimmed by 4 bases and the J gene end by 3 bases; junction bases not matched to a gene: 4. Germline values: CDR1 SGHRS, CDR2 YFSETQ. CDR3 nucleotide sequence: TGCGCCAGCAGCGTCGGGACTAGCGGAACAGATACGCAGTATTTT. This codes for CASSVGTSGTDTQYF.